This entry lists 32 T cell receptor beta chains sequenced from one sample in a study of PD-1 blockade in mismatch repair-deficient tumors. Clones were sequenced by immunoSEQ multiplex PCR, and TCRdb holds only the in-frame ones, with some missing. Of around 100,000 clones in the sample, approximately 80% are singletons; the top ten hold 4% to 6%. The sample here was peripheral blood, taken approximately 60 weeks after starting pembrolizumab. The receptors were gathered from an adult with mismatch repair-deficient cancer.

The chain carries TRBV15 and TRBJ2-1, with 8 positions matching TRBD2. Germline CDR1 reads LNHNV; CDR2 reads YYDKDF (reference sequence). CDR3 length: 16 amino acids. The V and J ends lost 1 base and 8 bases, in that order; junction bases with no gene match: 10. CDR3 sequence: CATSRVLGLAFYEQFF. In DNA form, the CDR3 reads TGTGCCACCAGCAGAGTTCTCGGACTAGCTTTCTATGAGCAGTTCTTC.

This clone was seen a few times. The chain joins TRBV6-5 to TRBJ1-5, with D unresolved. The CDR3 sequence is 13 residues long. The V end lost 2 bases, the J end lost 4 bases, and 6 bases lay between the germline ends. The germline CDR1 and CDR2 sequences are MNHEY and SVGAGI. CDR3 region: CASSYTKNQPQHF. In DNA, the CDR3 is TGTGCCAGCAGTTACACAAAGAATCAGCCCCAGCATTTT.

V usage is TRBV6-5 and J usage is TRBJ1-1; TRBD1 is a possible D gene (6 bases). Trimming pared 4 bases from V and 2 bases from J, leaving 11 bases between. CDR3 size: 14 residues. Germline CDR1 reads MNHEY; CDR2 reads SVGAGI. The CDR3 nucleotides are TGTGCCAGCAGTTTCCGGACAGCCAACACTGAAGCTTTCTTT. Encoded protein: CASSFRTANTEAFF.

V gene TRBV2 combines with J gene TRBJ2-7, with D hard to call. Trimming left V 1 base short and J 3 bases short, with 10 bases between. The CDR3 runs 14 residues. Germline-derived CDR1 and CDR2 are SNHLY and FYNNEI. As DNA, the CDR3 is TGTGCCAGCAGTGAAGGGCAAGCTTACTACGAGCAGTACTTC. Protein: CASSEGQAYYEQYF.

The chain couples TRBV5-1 to TRBJ1-1; 7 nucleotides agree with TRBD1. CDR3 length: 15 residues. Germline V gene sequence: CDR1 SGHRS, CDR2 YFSETQ. V dropped 4 bases and J dropped 8; count of bases not matched to a gene: 14. The CDR3 loop reads CASSPSRQGGREAFF. The CDR3, as DNA: TGCGCCAGCAGCCCTTCCCGACAGGGAGGGCGGGAAGCTTTCTTT.

The chain employs TRBV30 and TRBJ2-1; 8 positions match TRBD2. V gave up 1 base and J gave up 4 bases; unmatched junction bases: 9. CDR3 size: 16 residues. CDR1 is GTSNPN, CDR2 SVGIG, per germline (reference sequence). CDR3 in amino acids: CAWSAQWGGRYNEQFF. In DNA, the CDR3 is TGTGCCTGGAGTGCCCAGTGGGGCGGGAGGTACAATGAGCAGTTCTTC.

The J gene is TRBJ1-5, the V gene TRBV4-3; tentatively, D is TRBD1 (5 bases). CDR1 and CDR2 (germline): LGHNA, YSLEER. V was clipped by 2 bases and J by 6 bases, with 11 bases between them. The CDR3 length is 14 residues. CDR3 protein: CASSQTREGQPQHF. Here the CDR3 DNA reads TGCGCCAGCAGCCAAACCAGGGAAGGTCAGCCCCAGCATTTT.

V gene TRBV27 combines with J gene TRBJ2-3, with D unresolved. This CDR3 comprises 14 residues. The V end was cut by 3 bases, the J end by 8 bases, with 15 bases between. CDR1 is MNHEY, CDR2 SMNVEV, per germline (reference sequence). This chain's CDR3 is CASSLTLNRGTQYF. The CDR3 coding sequence is TGTGCCAGCAGTTTGACCCTAAATCGTGGTACGCAGTATTTT.

This sequence joins TRBV6-6 and TRBJ2-2, with TRBD2 as a possible D gene (5 bases). V was shortened by 2 bases and J by 4 bases, with 11 bases between the two germline ends. Germline V gives CDR1 MNHNY, CDR2 SVGAGI (reference sequence). This CDR3 is built from 15 residues. The CDR3 nucleotides are TGTGCCAGCAGTTACAGCTTTGAGGGCACCGGGGAGCTGTTTTTT. Translation gives CASSYSFEGTGELFF.

The chain recombines TRBV14 with TRBJ1-1, with TRBD1 identical over 7 bases. After removal of 3 bases from V and 0 bases from J, the junction contained 16 bases not matched to a gene. Germline CDR1 and CDR2: SGHDN and FVKESK. This CDR3 is built from 19 residues. The CDR3 DNA is TGTGCCAGCAGCCAGGTTCCATTTACGGGACAGCGGATGAACACTGAAGCTTTCTTT. Its translation: CASSQVPFTGQRMNTEAFF.

This clone was counted once. The rearrangement links TRBV18 to TRBJ2-3, with 8 positions matching TRBD2. Germline trimming cut 11 bases from V and 3 bases from J; bases unmatched to any gene: 7. This CDR3 region has 13 residues. Per germline, CDR1 KGHSH and CDR2 LQKENI. The CDR3 nucleotides are TGTGCCGTACCAAGCGGGAGAACAGATACGCAGTATTTT. Translated: CAVPSGRTDTQYF.

This clone was observed a few times. The gene calls are TRBV19 and TRBJ1-2, with 10 bases that match TRBD1. From germline, CDR1 is LNHDA and CDR2 SQIVND (reference sequence). V lost 3 bases, J lost 10 bases, and 14 bases stayed unmatched. The CDR3 runs to 16 residues. DNA of the CDR3: TGTGCCAGTAGTATCCCCGGTTGGGGGACAGGGGCGGACTACACCTTC. Residues: CASSIPGWGTGADYTF.

The genes are TRBV5-1 and TRBJ2-1; tentatively, D is TRBD1 (5 bases). CDR1 and CDR2 from the germline V gene are SGHRS and YFSETQ. This CDR3 has 19 residues. V was shortened by 1 base and J by 5 bases, with 25 bases between the two germline ends. The CDR3 loop is CASSLKVENPFRGNNEQFF. CDR3 DNA sequence: TGCGCCAGCAGCTTGAAGGTAGAGAACCCCTTTAGGGGCAACAATGAGCAGTTCTTC.

The gene calls are TRBV21-1 and TRBJ2-1; the tabulated D call, TRBD1, remains unverified against the DNA. TRBV21-1 represents a pseudogene. The CDR3 loop spans 19 amino acids. CDR3 protein: CASSNPRPLSPTRFNEQFF. The CDR3 region has the DNA TGTGCCAGCAGCAATCCCCGGCCCCTCTCTCCGACACGATTCAATGAGCAGTTCTTC.

The chain recombines TRBV5-1 with TRBJ1-2, with a possible D match to TRBD1 (6 bases). The V end lost 3 bases, the J end lost 4 bases, and 19 bases lay between the germline ends. The CDR3 extends over 16 amino acids. Per germline, CDR1 SGHRS and CDR2 YFSETQ. CDR3 region: CASSSSGAGEFYGYTF. CDR3 DNA sequence: TGCGCCAGCAGCTCTTCAGGGGCCGGGGAGTTCTATGGCTACACCTTC.

The V gene is TRBV19, the J gene TRBJ1-3; D not certain. With 1 base removed from V and 0 bases from J, the gap between germline ends came to 10 bases. This CDR3 region has 16 residues. In germline, CDR1 is LNHDA, CDR2 SQIVND (reference sequence). CDR3 residues: CASSIAGTNSGNTIYF. For the CDR3, the DNA is TGTGCCAGTAGTATAGCGGGCACCAACTCTGGAAACACCATATATTTT.

The chain has TRBV9 and TRBJ2-1; possibly TRBD1 or TRBD2 for D (6 bases each). The V gene's germline CDR1 is SGDLS and CDR2 YYNGEE. The CDR3 runs to 16 residues. V lost 6 bases and J lost 1, with 17 bases in between. The CDR3 coding sequence is TGTGCCAGCACCAAGGGGGGTGGTCATTCCTACAATGAGCAGTTCTTC. It is translated as CASTKGGGHSYNEQFF.

The rearrangement links TRBV14 to TRBJ1-1, with 7 nucleotides matching TRBD1. CDR1 and CDR2 from the germline V gene are SGHDN and FVKESK. The CDR3 contains 16 residues. The junction had 13 bases not matched to a gene; V was cut back by 3 bases and J by 6 bases. Here the CDR3 reads CASSQKNGRQGPEAFF. The CDR3 nucleotides are TGTGCCAGCAGCCAGAAAAACGGGCGACAGGGCCCTGAAGCTTTCTTT. The full variable domain, rest sourced from reference TRBV14 and TRBJ1-1, is EAGVTQFPSHSVIEKGQTVTLRCDPISGHDNLYWYRRVMGKEIKFLLHFVKESKQDESGMPNNRFLAERTGGTYSTLKVQPAELEDSGVYFCASSQKNGRQGPEAFFGQGTRLTVV.

The rearrangement uses TRBV7-3 and TRBJ2-2, with D perhaps given as TRBD1 or TRBD2 (5 bases each). This CDR3 has 16 amino acids. Germline-derived CDR1 and CDR2 are SGHTA and FQGTGA. V gave up 4 bases and J gave up 0 bases, with 12 bases separating them. As DNA, the CDR3 is TGTGCCAGCAGCTCTCCGGGACCGACGAACACCGGGGAGCTGTTTTTT. It encodes CASSSPGPTNTGELFF. Complete variable domain (other parts from reference TRBV7-3 and TRBJ2-2): GAGVSQTPSNKVTEKGKYVELRCDPISGHTALYWYRQSLGQGPEFLIYFQGTGAADDSGLPNDRFFAVRPEGSVSTLKIQRTERGDSAVYLCASSSPGPTNTGELFFGEGSRLTVL.

The chain has TRBV27 and TRBJ2-1; 8 bases are a match to TRBD2. The trim removed 4 bases at V and 2 bases at J, leaving 7 bases unmatched. Germline V gene data show CDR1 as MNHEY and CDR2 as SMNVEV (reference sequence). The CDR3 runs to 16 residues. CDR3 bases: TGTGCCAGCAGTTCTATAAGCGGGAGAGCCTACAATGAGCAGTTCTTC. Translated: CASSSISGRAYNEQFF.

CDR3 sequence reads: CASSPRTSMGYEQYF. The CDR3 region has the DNA TGTGCCAGCAGCCCAAGGACTAGTATGGGGTACGAGCAGTACTTC. V and J are TRBV7-9 and TRBJ2-7; 7 bases align to TRBD2. This CDR3 region has 15 residues. Losses at the gene ends were 5 bases for V and 4 bases for J; bases not matched to a gene: 11. The V gene's germline CDR1 is SEHNR and CDR2 FQNEAQ (reference sequence).

V is TRBV19 and J is TRBJ2-2, with a possible D match to TRBD1 (5 bases). Trimming took off 4 bases at V and 6 bases at J, with 9 bases between the two ends. CDR1 is LNHDA and CDR2 is SQIVND in the germline V gene (reference sequence). The length of the CDR3 is 13 residues. The CDR3 reads CASSKGSSGELFF. CDR3 sequence (DNA): TGTGCCAGTAGTAAGGGGTCTTCCGGGGAGCTGTTTTTT.

This clone was seen once. The V and J genes are TRBV27 and TRBJ2-1; D remains ambiguous. The CDR3 runs 15 residues. Trimming removed 4 bases at V and 6 bases at J, with 16 bases between. CDR1 is MNHEY and CDR2 is SMNVEV in the germline V gene (reference sequence). CDR3 loop: CASSSLRIRSNEQFF. CDR3 DNA sequence: TGTGCCAGCAGTTCCCTCCGAATACGGAGCAATGAGCAGTTCTTC.

The chain employs TRBV14 and TRBJ2-3, with D unclear. The CDR3 has 16 amino acids. Trimming pared 4 bases from V and 2 bases from J, leaving 16 bases between. Germline V lookup: CDR1 SGHDN, CDR2 FVKESK. CDR3 in amino acids: CASSPRIHSITDTQYF. CDR3 in DNA: TGTGCCAGCAGCCCGAGAATCCACTCTATCACAGATACGCAGTATTTT. Complete variable domain (other parts from reference TRBV14 and TRBJ2-3): EAGVTQFPSHSVIEKGQTVTLRCDPISGHDNLYWYRRVMGKEIKFLLHFVKESKQDESGMPNNRFLAERTGGTYSTLKVQPAELEDSGVYFCASSPRIHSITDTQYFGPGTRLTVL.

The V gene is TRBV28, the J gene TRBJ2-7, with D unclear. This CDR3 is built from 16 residues. CDR1 and CDR2 from the germline V gene are MDHEN and SYDVKM. V lost 2 bases to trimming and J lost 3 bases, with 17 bases between them. The CDR3: CASSLNSRRAGYEQYF. The CDR3 DNA sequence: TGTGCCAGCAGTTTAAACAGCCGTAGGGCAGGCTACGAGCAGTACTTC.

V gene TRBV5-5 combines with J gene TRBJ1-2; TRBD1 is a possible D gene (6 bases). Germline-derived CDR1 and CDR2 are SGHKS and YYEKEE (reference sequence). With 3 bases removed from V and 3 bases from J, the gap between germline ends came to 15 bases. This CDR3 has 15 residues. As DNA, the CDR3 is TGTGCCAGCAGCTGGTGGGGGGGGCCAGACTATGGCTACACCTTC. It codes for CASSWWGGPDYGYTF.

The count of this clone is one. The chain has TRBV6-5 and TRBJ2-1; 9 bases line up with TRBD1. CDR1 is MNHEY, CDR2 SVGAGI, per germline. V shed 7 bases, J shed 3 bases, and the junction held 7 bases outside the gene matches. The CDR3 length is 15 residues. CDR3 protein: CASKIPGQGYNEQFF. For the CDR3, the DNA is TGTGCCAGCAAGATTCCGGGACAGGGCTACAATGAGCAGTTCTTC.

J is TRBJ2-3 and V is TRBV11-3; tentatively, D is TRBD1 (6 bases). CDR1 is SGHNT, CDR2 YENEEA, per germline. V dropped 5 bases and J dropped 0 bases, with 9 bases sitting between them. This CDR3 is built from 14 residues. CDR3 amino acids: CASSNRDSTDTQYF. Written as DNA, the CDR3 is TGTGCCAGCAGCAACAGGGATAGCACAGATACGCAGTATTTT.

The V gene is TRBV27, the J gene TRBJ2-6; 10 nucleotides match TRBD1. The germline gives CDR1 MNHEY, CDR2 SMNVEV (reference sequence). This CDR3 has 18 residues. Trimming cost V 2 bases and J 4 bases; bases outside gene matches: 8. The CDR3 protein is CASSLPRQGASGANVLTF. CDR3 nucleotide sequence: TGTGCCAGCAGTTTACCCAGACAGGGGGCGTCGGGGGCCAACGTCCTGACTTTC.

The rearrangement uses TRBV21-1 and TRBJ2-7; the table calls TRBD2, which could not be checked here. TRBV21-1 is a documented pseudogene. The CDR3 runs 20 residues. CDR3 region: CASSKRLTGFGGGESLEQYF. CDR3 DNA sequence: TGTGCCAGCAGCAAACGGCTTACGGGGTTCGGGGGAGGCGAGTCGCTCGAGCAGTACTTC.

The J gene is TRBJ1-1, the V gene TRBV6-5, with D tentatively TRBD1 (6 bases). CDR3 size: 16 residues. V shed 4 bases and J shed 4 bases, with 19 bases lying between them. CDR1 MNHEY and CDR2 SVGAGI come from the germline V gene. The CDR3 bases are TGTGCCAGCAGTTCCGCCCGAACAGGGCCGGGCACTGAAGCTTTCTTT. This encodes CASSSARTGPGTEAFF.

The V and J genes are TRBV27 and TRBJ1-3, with D uncertain. Trimming took 4 bases from V and 4 from J, leaving 5 bases between them. CDR1 MNHEY and CDR2 SMNVEV come from the germline V gene (reference sequence). This CDR3 region has 12 residues. The CDR3 DNA follows: TGTGCCAGCAGTTCCCCGGGAAACACCATATATTTT. This sequence encodes CASSSPGNTIYF.